This T cell receptor (beta chain) originates from a study of T cells in localized non-small cell lung cancer. Study-wide points: A denser population of T cells in blood accompanied longer overall survival. Investigators sequenced only a single tumor region, leaving heterogeneity possible. Of the tissues analyzed, uninvolved adjacent lung showed maximal T cell clonality, greater than tumor. The appearance of a median roughly 56 of the top 100 tumor clones was seen in adjacent lung.

Concerning this clone itself: Its antigen is currently unknown.

This table comes from immunoSEQ multiplex PCR, and its TCRdb copy is limited to in-frame clones, with some not included. This sample has roughly 20,000 clones; 80% to 90% occur once, and the top ten carry 5.5% to 8%. V lost 2 bases to trimming and J lost 3 bases, with 14 bases between them. CDR3 length equals 14 residues. The germline V gene has CDR1 GTSNPN and CDR2 SVGIG (reference sequence). The genes are TRBV30 and TRBJ2-7, with D uncertain. Sequencing was performed on peripheral blood, taken before any cancer treatment. The receptor was derived from a male donor older than 55 with stage I squamous cell lung carcinoma. The CDR3 here is CAWSPPRPLYEQYF. CDR3 bases: TGTGCCTGGAGTCCGCCCAGACCGCTCTACGAGCAGTACTTC.